This TCR beta chain originates from a study of metastatic and nonmetastatic thyroid tumors. Looking at the study overall: The study looked at repertoires side by side in blood and in tumor or nodule tissue from malignant and benign thyroid patients.

With 6 bases removed from V and 6 bases from J, the gap between germline ends came to 18 bases. CDR3 length equals 13 residues. Germline V gene lookup returns CDR1 DFQATT and CDR2 SNEGSKA (reference sequence). Until they underwent thyroid surgery, no patient had received any treatment. Under the authors' procedure: The study built a papillary thyroid cancer distant-metastasis classifier from CDR3 differences across clinicopathological groups. TCRdb re-clonotyped the PCR reads through MiXCR. The V and J calls and clone size come from TCRdb's table, not from the authors' own analysis. The table includes roughly 20,000 clones, approximately 30% detected once.

V usage is TRBV20-1 and J usage is TRBJ2-7; D is tentatively TRBD1 or TRBD2 (5 bases each). Input material: blood. This TCR derives from a female donor with papillary thyroid cancer or a benign thyroid nodule (not recorded which). Some clones in this sample may be carry-over from other donors' samples. The CDR3, as DNA: TGCAGTGCCCGAGGGGACCCCCAGGGCGAGCAGTACTTC. This codes for CSARGDPQGEQYF.